This passage covers 16 T cell receptor beta chains from one sample sequenced in a study of OX40 agonist ivuxolimab in advanced cancers. Generated by immunoSEQ multiplex PCR, the TCRdb table keeps only in-frame clones and is missing some. The sample has tens of thousands of clones, around 89% seen once. This material consisted of CD4+ or CD8+ T cells sorted from blood, taken in a trial of the OX40 agonist ivuxolimab. The receptors stem from an adult with an advanced solid tumor such as melanoma, head and neck, liver or kidney cancer.

The V call is TRBV7-9, the J call TRBJ2-1; TRBD2 agrees at 13 bases. The CDR3 sequence is 16 residues long. V lost 6 bases, J lost 7 bases, and 9 bases stayed unmatched. The germline gives CDR1 SEHNR, CDR2 FQNEAQ (reference sequence). The CDR3 is CASRRNGGLAGNEQFF. The CDR3 DNA sequence: TGTGCCAGCAGGAGAAATGGGGGACTAGCGGGGAATGAGCAGTTCTTC. The entire variable domain, with the rest obtained from reference TRBV7-9 and TRBJ2-1, is as follows: DTGVSQNPRHKITKRGQNVTFRCDPISEHNRLYWYRQTLGQGPEFLTYFQNEAQLEKSRLLSDRFSAERPKGSFSTLEIQRTEQGDSAMYLCASRRNGGLAGNEQFFGPGTRLTVL.

The chain is built from TRBV5-6 and TRBJ1-1, with D hard to call. The V end was cut by 6 bases, the J end by 1 base, with 10 bases between. The CDR3 runs 13 residues. CDR1 is SGHDT and CDR2 is YYEEEE in the germline V gene. CDR3 region: CASTDDGNTEAFF. The DNA for the CDR3 is TGTGCCAGCACCGATGACGGGAACACTGAAGCTTTCTTT.

V is TRBV7-2 and J is TRBJ2-5; TRBD1 might be the D (5 bases). Judging by the DNA end, TRBJ2-7 fits better; the J call may be wrong. Per germline, CDR1 SGHTA and CDR2 FQGNSA. The CDR3 has 12 residues. CDR3 residues: CASSLRQGEQYF. The CDR3 bases are TGTGCCAGCAGCCTTCGTCAGGGCGAGCAGTACTTC.

The chain joins TRBV30 to TRBJ1-5; 9 bases match TRBD1. The CDR3 totals 15 residues. Germline values: CDR1 GTSNPN, CDR2 SVGIG (reference sequence). V gave up 0 bases and J gave up 4 bases; unmatched junction bases: 4. CDR3 amino acids: CAWSVGGTGNQPQHF. CDR3 nucleotide sequence: TGTGCCTGGAGTGTAGGGGGGACAGGGAATCAGCCCCAGCATTTT.

The rearrangement joins TRBV19 to TRBJ2-7; either TRBD1 or TRBD2 may fit D (6 bases each). V was shortened by 5 bases and J by 3 bases, with 14 bases between the two germline ends. This CDR3 contains 14 residues. Germline lookup yields CDR1 LNHDA and CDR2 SQIVND (reference sequence). The CDR3: CASSLGGAYYEQYF. CDR3 coding DNA: TGTGCCAGTAGTTTGGGGGGCGCCTACTACGAGCAGTACTTC.

The chain joins TRBV5-1 to TRBJ1-4; 12 bases are a match to TRBD1. Germline loops: CDR1 SGHRS, CDR2 YFSETQ. J was trimmed by 6 bases and V by 4 bases; bases with no gene match: 7. The length of the CDR3 is 16 residues. The CDR3 region has the DNA TGCGCCAGCAGCCATTCGGGACAGGGGGCTTATGAAAAACTGTTTTTT. Its translation is CASSHSGQGAYEKLFF.

The chain links TRBV7-6 to TRBJ2-1; a possible D gene is TRBD2 (5 bases). The CDR3 has 16 amino acids. Germline V lookup: CDR1 SGHVS, CDR2 FNYEAQ. Deletions cut 4 bases from V and 0 bases from J, with 13 bases between. The CDR3 nucleotides read TGTGCCAGCAGCTATGACCGAGGGCGCTCCTACAATGAGCAGTTCTTC. It codes for CASSYDRGRSYNEQFF.

This chain joins TRBV4-2 and TRBJ1-2; D possibly corresponds to TRBD1 (6 bases). The CDR3 contains 15 residues. V gave up 0 bases and J gave up 12 bases, with 20 bases separating them. The germline V gene has CDR1 LGHNA and CDR2 YNFKEQ. This chain's CDR3 is CASSQDPGQSLEHTF. The CDR3 DNA follows: TGTGCCAGCAGCCAAGATCCTGGACAGTCCCTAGAGCACACCTTC.

The chain employs TRBV5-4 and TRBJ2-7; TRBD1 matches 7 bases. J lost 2 bases, V lost 5 bases, and 7 bases had no gene match. CDR1 is SGHNT and CDR2 is YYREEE in the germline V gene (reference sequence). The CDR3 is 14 residues long. Here the CDR3 DNA reads TGTGCCAGCAGTCCCGGGACAGATACCTACGAGCAGTACTTC. It yields the protein CASSPGTDTYEQYF.

This sequence joins TRBV7-8 and TRBJ1-1; 8 nucleotides agree with TRBD1. V dropped 5 bases and J dropped 3; count of bases not matched to a gene: 5. The CDR3 sequence is 14 residues long. Per the germline V gene, CDR1 is SGHVS and CDR2 is FQNEAQ. The CDR3 nucleotides read TGTGCCAGCAGCCGGACAGGGAGCGACACTGAAGCTTTCTTT. Protein product: CASSRTGSDTEAFF.

The gene calls are TRBV5-3 and TRBJ2-1; TRBD2 might be the D (6 bases). TRBV5-3 is placed among ORFs of uncertain function. Trimming cost V 7 bases and J 0 bases, with 17 bases left between them. The CDR3 covers 16 residues. The CDR3 nucleotides are TGTGCCAGAGTTGGGAGGCGGCGAATCTCCTACAATGAGCAGTTCTTC. As protein: CARVGRRRISYNEQFF.

The CDR3: CASTFRGNKGDTQYF. CDR3 coding DNA: TGTGCCAGCACCTTCCGAGGGAATAAGGGAGATACGCAGTATTTT. The J gene is TRBJ2-3, the V gene TRBV11-2; possibly TRBD2 for D (5 bases). V lost 7 bases, J lost 5 bases, and 19 bases lay in between. Germline lookup yields CDR1 SGHAT and CDR2 FQNNGV. This CDR3 contains 15 residues.

V is TRBV5-8 and J is TRBJ1-3, with TRBD1 as a possible D gene (5 bases). Germline V gene sequence: CDR1 SGHTS, CDR2 YDEGEE. The CDR3 length is 17 residues. Between the trimmed V and J ends, which lost 2 bases and 3 bases, there was a span of 18 bases. CDR3 residues: CASSFISGRVIGNTIYF. Here the CDR3 DNA reads TGTGCCAGCAGCTTTATTTCGGGCAGGGTTATTGGAAACACCATATATTTT.

V gene TRBV6-5 combines with J gene TRBJ2-3; D gene uncertain. Per germline, CDR1 MNHEY and CDR2 SVGAGI. V lost 7 bases and J 2 bases, leaving 10 bases between the germline ends. The length of the CDR3 is 13 residues. This CDR3 is CASKRQATDTQYF. CDR3 bases: TGTGCCAGCAAGCGCCAGGCCACAGATACGCAGTATTTT.

This chain's CDR3 is CATTPGLAGLGEQYF. CDR3 DNA sequence: TGTGCCACCACCCCGGGACTAGCGGGATTGGGCGAGCAGTACTTC. V gene TRBV15 combines with J gene TRBJ2-7, with TRBD2 matching 13 bases. The CDR3 has 15 amino acids. The germline gives CDR1 LNHNV, CDR2 YYDKDF (reference sequence). J lost 6 bases, V lost 7 bases, and 9 bases had no gene match.

The V gene is TRBV29-1, the J gene TRBJ1-6; the D gene is possibly TRBD1 (6 bases). The CDR3 totals 14 residues. Germline V gene data show CDR1 as SQVTM and CDR2 as ANQGSEA. V dropped 8 bases and J dropped 2 bases, with 13 bases sitting between them. CDR3 nucleotides: TGCAGCTCCGCCCACAGGGCCTATAATTCACCCCTCCACTTT. It is translated as CSSAHRAYNSPLHF.